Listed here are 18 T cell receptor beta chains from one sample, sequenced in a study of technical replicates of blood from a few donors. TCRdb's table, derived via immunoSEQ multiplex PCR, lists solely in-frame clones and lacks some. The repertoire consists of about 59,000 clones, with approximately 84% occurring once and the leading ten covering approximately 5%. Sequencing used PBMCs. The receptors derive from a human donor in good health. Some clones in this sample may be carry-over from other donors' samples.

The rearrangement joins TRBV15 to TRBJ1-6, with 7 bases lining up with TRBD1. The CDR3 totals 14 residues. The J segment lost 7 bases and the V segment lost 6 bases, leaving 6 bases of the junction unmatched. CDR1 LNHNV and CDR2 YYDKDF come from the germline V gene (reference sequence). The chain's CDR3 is CATREDRANSPLHF. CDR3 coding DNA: TGTGCCACCAGGGAAGACAGGGCGAATTCACCCCTCCACTTT.

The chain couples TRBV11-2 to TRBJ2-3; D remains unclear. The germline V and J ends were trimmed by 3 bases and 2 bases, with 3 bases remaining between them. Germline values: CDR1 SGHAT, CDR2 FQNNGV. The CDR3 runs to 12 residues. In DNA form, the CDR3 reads TGTGCCAGCAGCTTCTCCACAGATACGCAGTATTTT. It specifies CASSFSTDTQYF.

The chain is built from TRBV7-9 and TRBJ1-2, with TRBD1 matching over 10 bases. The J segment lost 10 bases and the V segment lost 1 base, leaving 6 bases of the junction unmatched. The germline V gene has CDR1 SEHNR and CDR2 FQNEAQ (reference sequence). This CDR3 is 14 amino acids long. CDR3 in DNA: TGTGCCAGCAGCTTAGAAACTCGACAGGGGGCCTACACCTTC. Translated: CASSLETRQGAYTF.

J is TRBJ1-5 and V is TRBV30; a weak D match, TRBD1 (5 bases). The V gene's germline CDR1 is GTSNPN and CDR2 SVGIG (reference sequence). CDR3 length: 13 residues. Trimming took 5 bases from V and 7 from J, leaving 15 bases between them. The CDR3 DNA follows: TGTGCCTGGGGGGGTGTGGGAGGACAGCCCCAGCATTTT. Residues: CAWGGVGGQPQHF.

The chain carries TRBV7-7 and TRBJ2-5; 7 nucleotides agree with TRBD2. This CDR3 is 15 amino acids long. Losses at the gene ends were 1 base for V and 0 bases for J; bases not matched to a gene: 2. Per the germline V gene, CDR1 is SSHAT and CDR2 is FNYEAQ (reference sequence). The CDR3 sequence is CASSLVLADQETQYF. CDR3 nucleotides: TGTGCCAGCAGCTTAGTGCTAGCGGACCAAGAGACCCAGTACTTC. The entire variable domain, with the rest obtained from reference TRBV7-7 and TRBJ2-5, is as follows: GAGVSQSPRYKVTKRGQDVTLRCDPISSHATLYWYQQALGQGPEFLTYFNYEAQPDKSGLPSDRFSAERPEGSISTLTIQRTEQRDSAMYRCASSLVLADQETQYFGPGTRLLVL.

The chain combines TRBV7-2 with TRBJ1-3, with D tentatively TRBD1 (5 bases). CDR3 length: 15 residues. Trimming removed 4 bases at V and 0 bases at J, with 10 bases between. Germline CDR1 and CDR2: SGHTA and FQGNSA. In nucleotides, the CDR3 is TGTGCCAGCAGCTGGGACTCAGCCTCTGGAAACACCATATATTTT. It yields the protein CASSWDSASGNTIYF.

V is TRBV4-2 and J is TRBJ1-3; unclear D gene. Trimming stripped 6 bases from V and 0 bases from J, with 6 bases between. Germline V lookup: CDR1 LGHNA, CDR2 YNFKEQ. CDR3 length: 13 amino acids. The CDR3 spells CASSGPSGNTIYF. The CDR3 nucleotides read TGTGCCAGCAGTGGGCCCTCTGGAAACACCATATATTTT.

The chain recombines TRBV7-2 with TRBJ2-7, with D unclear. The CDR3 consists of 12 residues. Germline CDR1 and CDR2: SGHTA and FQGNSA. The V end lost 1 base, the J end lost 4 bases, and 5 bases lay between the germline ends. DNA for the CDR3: TGTGCCAGCAGCTTAGTGGCATACGAGCAGTACTTC. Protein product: CASSLVAYEQYF.

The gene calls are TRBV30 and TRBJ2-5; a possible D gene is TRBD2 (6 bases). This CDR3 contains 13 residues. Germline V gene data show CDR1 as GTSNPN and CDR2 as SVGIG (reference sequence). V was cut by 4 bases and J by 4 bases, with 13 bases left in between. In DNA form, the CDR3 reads TGTGCCTGGACCGTACCGGGAGTAGAGACCCAGTACTTC. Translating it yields CAWTVPGVETQYF.

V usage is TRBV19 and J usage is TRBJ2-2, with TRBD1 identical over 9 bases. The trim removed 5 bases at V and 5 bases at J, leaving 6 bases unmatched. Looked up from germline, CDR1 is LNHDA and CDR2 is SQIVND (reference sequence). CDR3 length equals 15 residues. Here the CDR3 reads CASSPWTGETGELFF. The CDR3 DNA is TGTGCCAGTAGTCCCTGGACAGGGGAAACCGGGGAGCTGTTTTTT.

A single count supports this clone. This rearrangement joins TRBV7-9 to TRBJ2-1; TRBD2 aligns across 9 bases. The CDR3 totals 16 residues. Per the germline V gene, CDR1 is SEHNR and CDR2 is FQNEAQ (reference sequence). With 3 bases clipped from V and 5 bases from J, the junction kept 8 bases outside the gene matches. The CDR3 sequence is CASSLLLAGDHNEQFF. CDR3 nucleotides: TGTGCCAGCAGCTTGCTGTTAGCGGGGGATCACAATGAGCAGTTCTTC.

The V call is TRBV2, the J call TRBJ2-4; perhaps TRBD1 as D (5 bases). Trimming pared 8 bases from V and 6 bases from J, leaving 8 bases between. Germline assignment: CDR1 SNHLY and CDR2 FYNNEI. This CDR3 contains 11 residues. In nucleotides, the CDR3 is TGTGCCAGCGGAAGGGGAAACATTCAGTACTTC. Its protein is CASGRGNIQYF.

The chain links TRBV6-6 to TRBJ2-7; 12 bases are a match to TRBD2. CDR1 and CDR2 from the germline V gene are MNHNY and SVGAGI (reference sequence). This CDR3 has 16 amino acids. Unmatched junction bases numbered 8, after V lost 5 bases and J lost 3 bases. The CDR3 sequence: CASSPLAGGPGYEQYF. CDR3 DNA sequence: TGTGCCAGCAGTCCCCTAGCGGGGGGGCCTGGCTACGAGCAGTACTTC.

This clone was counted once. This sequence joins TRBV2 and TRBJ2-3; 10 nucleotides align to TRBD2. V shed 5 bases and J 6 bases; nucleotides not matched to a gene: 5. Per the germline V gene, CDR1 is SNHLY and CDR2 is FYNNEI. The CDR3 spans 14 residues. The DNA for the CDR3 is TGTGCCAGCAGTAAGCGGGAGGGCCGCGATACGCAGTATTTT. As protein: CASSKREGRDTQYF.

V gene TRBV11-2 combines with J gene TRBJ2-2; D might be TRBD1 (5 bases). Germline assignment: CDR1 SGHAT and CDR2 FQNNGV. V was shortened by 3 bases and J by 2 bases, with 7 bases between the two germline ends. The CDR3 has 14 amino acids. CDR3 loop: CASSFRVNTGELFF. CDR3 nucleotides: TGTGCCAGCAGCTTCAGGGTTAACACCGGGGAGCTGTTTTTT.

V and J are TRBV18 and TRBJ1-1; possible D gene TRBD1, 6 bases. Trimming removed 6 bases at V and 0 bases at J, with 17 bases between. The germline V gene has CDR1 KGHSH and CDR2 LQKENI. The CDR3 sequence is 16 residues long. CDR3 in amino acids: CASSGAGAGMNTEAFF. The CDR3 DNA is TGTGCCAGCTCGGGGGCGGGGGCTGGGATGAACACTGAAGCTTTCTTT. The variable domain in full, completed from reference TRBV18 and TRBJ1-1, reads NAGVMQNPRHLVRRRGQEARLRCSPMKGHSHVYWYRQLPEEGLKFMVYLQKENIIDESGMPKERFSAEFPKEGPSILRIQQVVRGDSAAYFCASSGAGAGMNTEAFFGQGTRLTVV.

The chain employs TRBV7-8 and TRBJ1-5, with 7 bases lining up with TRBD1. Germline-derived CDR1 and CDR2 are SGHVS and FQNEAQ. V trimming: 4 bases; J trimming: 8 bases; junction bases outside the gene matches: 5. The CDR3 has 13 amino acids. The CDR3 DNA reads TGTGCCAGCAGCTCAGGGGGGAATAAGCCCCAGCATTTT. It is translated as CASSSGGNKPQHF.

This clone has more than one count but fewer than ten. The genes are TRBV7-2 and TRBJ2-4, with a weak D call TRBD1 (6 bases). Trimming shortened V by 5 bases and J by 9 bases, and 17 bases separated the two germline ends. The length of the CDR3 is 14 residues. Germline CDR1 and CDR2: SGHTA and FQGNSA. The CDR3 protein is CASSRFDRKGIQYF. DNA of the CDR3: TGTGCCAGCAGCCGCTTCGACAGGAAGGGCATTCAGTACTTC.